This passage covers 28 T cell receptor beta chains from one sample sequenced in a study of T cells in Graves' hyperthyroidism and ophthalmopathy. The investigators amplified TCR beta CDR3 regions from RNA transcripts. TCR CDR3 regions were first amplified by RT-PCR with HTBI primers. TCRdb re-called the multiplex PCR reads with MiXCR, one entry per CDR3 protein. The sample includes around 500,000 distinct CDR3 sequences, around 15% of them seen just once. What was sequenced was blood. The receptors were gathered from a woman in her twenties or thirties with Graves' ophthalmopathy.

The sample holds many counts of this clonotype. The gene calls are TRBV30 and TRBJ1-5, with a weak D call TRBD1 (6 bases). Germline CDR1 and CDR2: GTSNPN and SVGIG (reference sequence). The CDR3 extends over 13 amino acids. Trimming removed 3 bases at V and 3 bases at J, with 9 bases between. In DNA form, the CDR3 reads TGTGCCTGGAGGGGACAAAACAATCAGCCCCAGCATTTT. Protein: CAWRGQNNQPQHF.

As to this clonotype: Given a much more abundant clone one base away, this may be a read error. The chain has TRBV11-2 and TRBJ2-7; D may be TRBD1 (5 bases). Germline V gene sequence: CDR1 SGHAT, CDR2 FQNNGV. Trimming stripped 9 bases from V and 2 bases from J, with 14 bases between. CDR3 length: 13 residues. The CDR3, as DNA: TGTGCCAGTAGTATTAGGGGCCCCTACGAGCAGTACTTC. This translates into CASSIRGPYEQYF.

This rearrangement joins TRBV19 to TRBJ2-3; no clear D. V lost 3 bases and J 0 bases, leaving 7 bases between the germline ends. Germline V lookup: CDR1 LNHDA, CDR2 SQIVND (reference sequence). The CDR3 is made up of 14 amino acids. The CDR3 coding sequence is TGTGCCAGTAGTATCTCGGAGAGCACAGATACGCAGTATTTT. This sequence encodes CASSISESTDTQYF.

This clonotype was seen a single time. The J gene is TRBJ2-7, the V gene TRBV4-3; D gene ambiguous. The CDR3 sequence is 15 residues long. Trimming removed 3 bases at V and 5 bases at J, with 17 bases between. Germline V gene lookup returns CDR1 LGHNA and CDR2 YSLEER. The CDR3 coding sequence is TGCGCCAGCAGCCAGGTTCACCGGGTCGCCGACGAGCAGTACTTC. Amino acid sequence: CASSQVHRVADEQYF.

This clonotype came up a few times. The J gene is TRBJ2-4, the V gene TRBV27; D is ambiguous. This CDR3 contains 13 residues. The V gene's germline CDR1 is MNHEY and CDR2 SMNVEV (reference sequence). Trimming took off 1 base at V and 9 bases at J, with 10 bases between the two ends. The CDR3 DNA is TGTGCCAGCAGTTTATTGGGGAATGGCATTCAGTACTTC. As protein: CASSLLGNGIQYF.

This clonotype has a count of ten or more. V usage is TRBV20-1 and J usage is TRBJ2-6; unclear D gene. The ends were cut back, 2 bases at V and 4 bases at J, with 6 bases in the middle. Germline assignment: CDR1 DFQATT and CDR2 SNEGSKA (reference sequence). The CDR3 length is 13 residues. The CDR3 region is CSARPAGANVLTF. Written as DNA, the CDR3 is TGCAGTGCTAGACCGGCCGGGGCCAACGTCCTGACTTTC.

The chain recombines TRBV12-5 with TRBJ2-7; D not resolved. Trimming removed 2 bases from V and 5 bases from J, with 10 bases in between. The germline V gene has CDR1 LGHNT and CDR2 FRNRAP. The CDR3 spans 13 residues. The CDR3 DNA reads TGTGCTAGTGGTTTGACTGAGGTGGACGAGCAGTACTTC. Its translation: CASGLTEVDEQYF.

This clonotype was detected ten times or more. The chain is built from TRBV20-1 and TRBJ1-1; D is undetermined. The germline V gene encodes CDR1 DFQATT and CDR2 SNEGSKA (reference sequence). The V end was cut by 3 bases, the J end by 7 bases, with 9 bases between. The CDR3 runs 11 residues. The CDR3 sequence: CSARGGVEAFF. The CDR3 DNA reads as TGCAGTGCTAGGGGCGGGGTTGAAGCTTTCTTT.

In this sample, this clonotype turned up a few times. The chain joins TRBV11-1 to TRBJ1-4; 7 bases align to TRBD1. The CDR3 runs to 16 residues. Per the germline V gene, CDR1 is SGHAT and CDR2 is FQDESV (reference sequence). J gave up 3 bases and V 1 base, and 5 bases lay outside the gene matches. The CDR3 coding sequence is TGTGCCAGCAGCTTAGGACCGGGACAGTCTAATGAAAAACTGTTTTTT. Translating gives CASSLGPGQSNEKLFF.

The chain uses TRBV10-2 and TRBJ2-3, with a weak D call TRBD2 (6 bases). CDR3 size: 15 residues. Germline V gene sequence: CDR1 WSHSY, CDR2 SAAADI. Trimming removed 5 bases at V and 0 bases at J, with 12 bases between. CDR3 sequence: CASSKIAVSTDTQYF. The CDR3 nucleotides are TGCGCCAGCAGTAAGATAGCGGTTAGCACAGATACGCAGTATTTT.

This clonotype appeared many times. The rearrangement joins TRBV13 to TRBJ2-1; 14 bases are a match to TRBD2. This CDR3 spans 18 amino acids. Trimming cost V 5 bases and J 4 bases; bases outside gene matches: 10. Germline CDR1 and CDR2: PRHDT and FYEKMQ (reference sequence). CDR3 sequence (DNA): TGTGCCAGCAGCCCCGGACTAGCGGGAGGACGCCATTACAATGAGCAGTTCTTC. Translated, it gives CASSPGLAGGRHYNEQFF.

This clonotype was observed at least ten times. The chain recombines TRBV20-1 with TRBJ2-3, with 11 bases aligning to TRBD2. The germline gives CDR1 DFQATT, CDR2 SNEGSKA (reference sequence). V shed 5 bases and J 3 bases; nucleotides not matched to a gene: 7. The CDR3 runs to 15 residues. The DNA for the CDR3 is TGCAGTGCTGGCTCACTAGCGGGAGTGACAGATACGCAGTATTTT. This sequence encodes CSAGSLAGVTDTQYF.

As concerns this clonotype: Relative to the germline gene, one junction end is altered; a read error may explain this. The chain is built from TRBV6-6 and TRBJ2-5, with D tentatively TRBD1 (6 bases). In germline, CDR1 is MNHNY, CDR2 SVGAGI (reference sequence). The CDR3 runs 16 residues. The CDR3: CASSYSGQGYQGTQYF. In nucleotides, the CDR3 is TGTGCCAGCAGTTACTCGGGCCAGGGGTACCAAGGGACCCAGTACTTC.

This clonotype showed up just a few times. The chain is built from TRBV7-9 and TRBJ1-1; unclear D gene. The V gene lost 3 bases and the J gene lost 8 bases, with 7 bases spanning the gap. The CDR3 runs to 11 residues. The germline V gene has CDR1 SEHNR and CDR2 FQNEAQ (reference sequence). The DNA for the CDR3 is TGTGCCAGCAGCTTTAAGCCAGAAGCTTTCTTT. It specifies CASSFKPEAFF.

This clonotype has more than one count but fewer than ten. The V and J genes are TRBV30 and TRBJ1-2; 7 nucleotides agree with TRBD1. The CDR3 runs to 12 residues. The trim removed 0 bases at V and 14 bases at J, leaving 9 bases unmatched. CDR1 and CDR2 from the germline V gene are GTSNPN and SVGIG (reference sequence). CDR3 in amino acids: CAWSVRSGGYTF. CDR3 coding DNA: TGTGCCTGGAGTGTACGATCAGGGGGTTATACCTTC.

The genes are TRBV24-1 and TRBJ1-1; 7 bases align to TRBD1. V shed 4 bases, J shed 1 base, and the junction held 2 bases outside the gene matches. From germline, CDR1 is KGHDR and CDR2 SFDVKD. CDR3 size: 14 residues. DNA for the CDR3: TGTGCCACCAGTGACGGGACAGAGAACACTGAAGCTTTCTTT. Translation gives CATSDGTENTEAFF.

The V gene is TRBV29-1, the J gene TRBJ2-7; a possible D gene is TRBD2 (6 bases). Trimming cost V 4 bases and J 3 bases, with 19 bases left between them. CDR1 is SQVTM and CDR2 is ANQGSEA in the germline V gene. This CDR3 comprises 15 residues. Written as DNA, the CDR3 is TGCAGCGTTGGTTCCCGGCAGGCGGGGTACTACGAGCAGTACTTC. Protein product: CSVGSRQAGYYEQYF.

This clonotype was seen repeatedly, ten times or more. This chain's CDR3 is CASSWRESRNTEAFF. In DNA form, the CDR3 reads TGCGCCAGCAGCTGGAGGGAGAGTCGCAACACTGAAGCTTTCTTT. The genes are TRBV5-1 and TRBJ1-1, with no clear D. With 3 bases removed from V and 2 bases from J, the gap between germline ends came to 14 bases. From germline, CDR1 is SGHRS and CDR2 YFSETQ. This CDR3 is built from 15 residues.

The chain has TRBV5-1 and TRBJ2-2; no reliable D call. Trimming took off 5 bases at V and 6 bases at J, with 20 bases between the two ends. The CDR3 runs to 16 residues. The germline V gene encodes CDR1 SGHRS and CDR2 YFSETQ. Here the CDR3 reads CASSPTPGFESGELFF. The DNA for the CDR3 is TGCGCCAGCAGTCCCACCCCGGGTTTTGAGTCCGGGGAGCTGTTTTTT.

The gene calls are TRBV12-3 or TRBV12-4 and TRBJ2-2; D is undetermined. V was clipped by 7 bases and J by 1 base, with 7 bases between them. This CDR3 contains 13 residues. The CDR3 nucleotides are TGTGCCAGCAATTATGGGAACACCGGGGAGCTGTTTTTT. Amino acids: CASNYGNTGELFF.

The V and J genes are TRBV3-1 and TRBJ2-5, with 7 bases fitting TRBD2. CDR1 is LGHDT and CDR2 is YNNKEL in the germline V gene (reference sequence). Unmatched junction bases numbered 9, after V lost 0 bases and J lost 5 bases. This CDR3 has 16 residues. The CDR3 is CASSQEAGTTRETQYF. CDR3 in DNA: TGTGCCAGCAGCCAAGAAGCGGGGACCACTAGGGAGACCCAGTACTTC.

This clonotype was recorded at least ten times. The V gene is TRBV2, the J gene TRBJ1-5, with D uncertain. The CDR3 extends over 14 amino acids. Trimming left V 6 bases short and J 0 bases short, with 9 bases between. Germline V lookup: CDR1 SNHLY, CDR2 FYNNEI. The CDR3 here is CASRDDYSNQPQHF. DNA of the CDR3: TGTGCCAGCAGAGACGATTATAGCAATCAGCCCCAGCATTTT.

This clonotype has just a few counts. The chain is built from TRBV7-3 and TRBJ2-1; TRBD2 matches at 10 bases. V lost 4 bases and J lost 6; bases outside the gene matches: 6. The CDR3 covers 15 residues. Germline CDR1 reads SGHTA; CDR2 reads FQGTGA. This CDR3 reads CASSSHRTSGNEQFF. The CDR3 DNA reads as TGTGCCAGCAGCTCGCATCGGACTAGCGGCAATGAGCAGTTCTTC.

In regard to this clonotype: This sequence may be a read error, since a much larger clone differs from it by one base. The chain couples TRBV12-3 or TRBV12-4 to TRBJ2-7, with a tentative D call TRBD2 (5 bases). The CDR3 runs 14 residues. Trimming left V 4 bases short and J 2 bases short, with 12 bases between. The CDR3 reads CASSSEGKPYEQYF. The CDR3, as DNA: TGTGCCAGCAGTTCCGAGGGAAAACCCTACGAGCAGTACTTC.

The table lists this clonotype with a few counts. The CDR3 nucleotides are TGCAGTGCTAGAGGGGGACAGGGGGCGCGAGGCGCCCAGGAGACCCAGTACTTC. Translated: CSARGGQGARGAQETQYF. The chain combines TRBV20-1 with TRBJ2-5; 12 nucleotides align to TRBD1. With 1 base clipped from V and 5 bases from J, the junction kept 14 bases outside the gene matches. The CDR3 runs to 18 residues. The germline CDR1 and CDR2 sequences are DFQATT and SNEGSKA (reference sequence).

The rearrangement uses TRBV28 and TRBJ2-5; TRBD2 matches 7 bases. Trimming at V came to 5 bases and at J to 4 bases, leaving 19 bases not matched to a gene. The CDR3 runs to 18 residues. Germline values: CDR1 MDHEN, CDR2 SYDVKM. The CDR3 nucleotides read TGTGCCAGCAGTGGGGGGGTCCTTCCGATCCGCGCGCGAGAGACCCAGTACTTC. Amino acids: CASSGGVLPIRARETQYF.

This clonotype was recorded a few times. This sequence joins TRBV20-1 and TRBJ2-7; 10 nucleotides line up with TRBD2. The V and J ends lost 6 bases and 1 base, in that order; junction bases with no gene match: 3. This CDR3 is built from 13 residues. Germline V gives CDR1 DFQATT, CDR2 SNEGSKA (reference sequence). CDR3 coding DNA: TGCAGTGCCTTACTAGCGGGATCCTACGAGCAGTACTTC. Its protein is CSALLAGSYEQYF.

A word on this clonotype: Since a much larger clone is just one base distant, this may be a read error. The chain links TRBV12-3 or TRBV12-4 to TRBJ1-3, with a possible D match to TRBD1 (6 bases). CDR3 size: 14 residues. CDR3 nucleotides: TGTACCAGCAGTTCAACAGGGTTCGGAAACACCATATATTTT. Its translation: CTSSSTGFGNTIYF.